This T cell receptor beta chain stems from a study of T-cell reconstitution after alpha-beta-depleted transplantation in children (dated by TCRdb to the mid-2010s). Study-wide context: Using TCR repertoire profiling, the study quantitatively followed how T-cell immune reconstitution unfolded in children after TCRalphabeta/CD19-depleted allogeneic hematopoietic cell transplantation.

The treatment or condition label for this specimen denotes: allogeneic hematopoietic cell transplantation with graft depleted of TCRalphabeta T cells and CD19 B cells. Transplant recipients were children who received TCRalphabeta/CD19-depleted allogeneic hematopoietic cell grafts. The library relied on PCR. Sequencing relied on an Illumina HiSeq 2500. To normalize quantification of the TCRbeta repertoire, the TCR libraries were built with molecular barcoding that relied on unique molecular identifiers. TCRdb reanalyzed the raw reads on its own, using fastp at Q25 for trimming and MiXCR for clone calling, and kept in-frame beta chains. Entries that share a CDR3 protein sequence are merged under the most common genes and DNA. The table for this sample lists about 500,000 distinct CDR3 sequences; about an eighth of them were counted only once. The ten largest clones represent roughly 15% of the sample.

Paper-wide results and their limitations: The apparently early recovery of alphabetaT-cell counts about two months after transplant reportedly depended on only several hundred rapidly expanded clones that came from non-depleted graft cells. Over the following months the frequencies of hyperexpanded clones went down, and after one year T-cell counts and TCRbeta diversity were mostly credited to newly produced T cells. The high TCRbeta diversity at day 60 in some patients was ascribed to recipient T cells and intrathymic progenitors that had survived conditioning.

This clonotype occurred many times. The specificity of this receptor is unknown. No quality values exist for individual bases; no much larger clone is one base distant. The CDR3, from cysteine to phenylalanine, totals 12 residues. The DNA shown is the 36-base CDR3, in frame from base 1. CDR1 and CDR2, per the germline V gene (reference sequence), are DFQATT and SNEGSKA. Cut back by 8 bases and 11 bases, the V and J ends lie 21 bases apart. The starting material was PBMCs, mostly from graft donor cells, obtained 180 days after TCRalphabeta/CD19-depleted stem cell transplant. The V and J genes are TRBV20-1 and TRBJ1-2; D gene: possibly TRBD1, on 5 matching bases. The source is a female patient aged 2-15 years who had a stem cell transplant for aplastic anemia, so the T cells may come from the graft donor. The CDR3 corresponds to CSPEGTLTQYTF. The nucleotides read TGCAGTCCCGAGGGGACGCTCACTCAGTACACCTTC.